This passage covers 27 T cell receptor beta chains from one sample sequenced in a study of shared clonotypes between healthy human individuals. Assay used: immunoSEQ multiplex PCR; TCRdb lists only in-frame clones, some missing. The table has more than 900,000 clones, approximately 80% seen once. The source material was memory CD4+ T cells from PBMCs. Documented subset: CD45RA-negative fraction. The receptors were gathered from a man younger than 35 in good health. Some clones in this sample may be carry-over from other donors' samples.

V and J are TRBV6-5 and TRBJ2-7, with D possibly matching TRBD1 (5 bases). Germline CDR1 MNHEY, CDR2 SVGAGI. V lost 0 bases, J lost 2 bases, and 11 bases lay in between. The CDR3 runs to 15 residues. The CDR3 region has the DNA TGTGCCAGCAGTTACTCCCAGGGCCCCACCTACGAGCAGTACTTC. Amino acids: CASSYSQGPTYEQYF.

The chain couples TRBV11-2 to TRBJ2-3, with D perhaps TRBD1 or TRBD2 (6 bases each). CDR3 length: 13 residues. Germline CDR1 is SGHAT and CDR2 is FQNNGV. Trimming took off 2 bases at V and 11 bases at J, with 14 bases between the two ends. In DNA form, the CDR3 reads TGTGCCAGCAGCTTAAGGAGGGAGACAGGGCAGTATTTT. Translation: CASSLRRETGQYF.

The chain carries TRBV29-1 and TRBJ2-5, with D perhaps matching TRBD2 (6 bases). Trimming stripped 4 bases from V and 3 bases from J, with 9 bases between. Germline V gives CDR1 SQVTM, CDR2 ANQGSEA. The CDR3 is made up of 12 amino acids. The CDR3 DNA reads as TGCAGCGTTGTCGGCGGGAAAGAGACCCAGTACTTC. Protein sequence: CSVVGGKETQYF.

A few counts support this clone. The rearrangement uses TRBV30 and TRBJ1-2, with 7 bases lining up with TRBD1. Germline CDR1 is GTSNPN and CDR2 is SVGIG (reference sequence). CDR3 size: 15 residues. Unmatched junction bases numbered 12, after V lost 4 bases and J lost 4 bases. The CDR3 loop is CAWTLYTGEGYGYTF. The CDR3 bases are TGTGCCTGGACCTTGTACACAGGGGAAGGCTATGGCTACACCTTC. The full variable domain, its missing parts supplied by reference TRBV30 and TRBJ1-2, is SQTIHQWPATLVQPVGSPLSLECTVEGTSNPNLYWYRQAAGRGLQLLFYSVGIGQISSEVPQNLSASRPQDRQFILSSKKLLLSDSGFYLCAWTLYTGEGYGYTFGSGTRLTVV.

This chain links TRBV7-9 with TRBJ2-1; D perhaps matches TRBD2 (5 bases). V gave up 8 bases and J gave up 3 bases, with 20 bases separating them. CDR3 size: 16 residues. Germline V lookup: CDR1 SEHNR, CDR2 FQNEAQ (reference sequence). For the CDR3, the DNA is TGTGCCAGCCGGGAATGGGCGACCGACTTCTACAATGAGCAGTTCTTC. Protein product: CASREWATDFYNEQFF. Drawing the rest from reference TRBV7-9 and TRBJ2-1, the complete variable domain is DTGVSQNPRHKITKRGQNVTFRCDPISEHNRLYWYRQTLGQGPEFLTYFQNEAQLEKSRLLSDRFSAERPKGSFSTLEIQRTEQGDSAMYLCASREWATDFYNEQFFGPGTRLTVL.

This clone came up a few times. This rearrangement joins TRBV28 to TRBJ2-3; tentative D call: TRBD1 (6 bases). Germline CDR1 reads MDHEN; CDR2 reads SYDVKM. Trimming shortened V by 7 bases and J by 6 bases, and 17 bases separated the two germline ends. The CDR3 is made up of 14 amino acids. CDR3 bases: TGTGCCAGCATGAGGACAGTGCAGGGGGATACGCAGTATTTT. Translating gives CASMRTVQGDTQYF.

With regard to this clone: Other DNA sequences in the same sample also yield this CDR3. The chain carries TRBV7-9 and TRBJ2-2, with a possible D match to TRBD1 (6 bases). The CDR3 consists of 14 residues. V lost 2 bases and J lost 3, with 7 bases in between. Germline loops: CDR1 SEHNR, CDR2 FQNEAQ (reference sequence). CDR3 protein: CASSLTGYTGELFF. The CDR3 bases are TGTGCCAGCAGCTTAACAGGGTACACCGGGGAGCTGTTTTTT. Looking up the rest from reference TRBV7-9 and TRBJ2-2 gives the full variable domain: DTGVSQNPRHKITKRGQNVTFRCDPISEHNRLYWYRQTLGQGPEFLTYFQNEAQLEKSRLLSDRFSAERPKGSFSTLEIQRTEQGDSAMYLCASSLTGYTGELFFGEGSRLTVL.

The rearrangement uses TRBV5-1 and TRBJ2-1; 8 bases line up with TRBD2. Unmatched junction bases numbered 11, after V lost 5 bases and J lost 7 bases. The CDR3 extends over 15 amino acids. CDR1 is SGHRS and CDR2 is YFSETQ in the germline V gene. The CDR3, as DNA: TGCGCCAGCAGGCGAGACGGGAGGGCCGGGAATGAGCAGTTCTTC. This translates into CASRRDGRAGNEQFF.

V gene TRBV18 combines with J gene TRBJ2-7, with TRBD2 identical over 7 bases. After removal of 5 bases from V and 0 bases from J, the junction contained 13 bases not matched to a gene. The CDR3 is 17 residues long. The germline V gene encodes CDR1 KGHSH and CDR2 LQKENI. The CDR3: CASSESSGLLSSYEQYF. CDR3 nucleotide sequence: TGTGCCAGCTCAGAAAGTAGCGGGTTACTTAGCTCCTACGAGCAGTACTTC.

The chain has TRBV5-4 and TRBJ1-2, with D hard to call. Between the trimmed V and J ends, which lost 1 base and 2 bases, there was a span of 9 bases. Per germline, CDR1 SGHNT and CDR2 YYREEE (reference sequence). The CDR3 sequence is 14 residues long. The CDR3 DNA follows: TGTGCCAGCAGCTTGAAAGGTTCCAACTATGGCTACACCTTC. Its translation: CASSLKGSNYGYTF.

This sequence joins TRBV5-1 and TRBJ2-1, with 8 bases aligning to TRBD2. CDR1 is SGHRS and CDR2 is YFSETQ in the germline V gene. Germline trimming cut 3 bases from V and 4 bases from J; bases unmatched to any gene: 6. The CDR3 loop spans 15 amino acids. The CDR3: CASSSDPGGYNEQFF. The CDR3 region has the DNA TGCGCCAGCAGCTCCGACCCGGGAGGGTACAATGAGCAGTTCTTC.

This rearrangement joins TRBV5-4 to TRBJ1-2; no firm D call. The CDR3 is 12 residues long. The V and J ends lost 0 bases and 5 bases respectively, with 5 bases between them. CDR1 and CDR2 (germline): SGHNT, YYREEE (reference sequence). The CDR3 reads CASSLESYGYTF. The CDR3 coding sequence is TGTGCCAGCAGCTTGGAGAGTTATGGCTACACCTTC.

The table lists this clone with a few counts. V and J are TRBV6-1 and TRBJ2-3, with D perhaps TRBD1 (6 bases). In germline, CDR1 is MNHNS, CDR2 SASEGT. This CDR3 is built from 13 residues. Trimming stripped 3 bases from V and 7 bases from J, with 11 bases between. The CDR3 sequence: CASSESDRNTQYF. The CDR3 coding sequence is TGTGCCAGCAGTGAGAGCGACAGGAATACGCAGTATTTT.

The V gene is TRBV7-9, the J gene TRBJ1-1, with D tentatively TRBD1 (5 bases). Germline V lookup: CDR1 SEHNR, CDR2 FQNEAQ (reference sequence). This CDR3 has 15 residues. V gave up 5 bases and J gave up 0 bases, with 13 bases separating them. DNA for the CDR3: TGTGCCAGCAGCCCGGGGGACGGGGTGAACACTGAAGCTTTCTTT. Amino acids: CASSPGDGVNTEAFF.

The gene calls are TRBV2 and TRBJ1-5; 8 positions match TRBD1. Trimming at V came to 6 bases and at J to 4 bases, leaving 5 bases not matched to a gene. This CDR3 region has 14 residues. The germline CDR1 and CDR2 sequences are SNHLY and FYNNEI. As DNA, the CDR3 is TGTGCCAGCAGACCTGGACAGGGAAATCAGCCCCAGCATTTT. This sequence encodes CASRPGQGNQPQHF.

The chain has TRBV28 and TRBJ1-2; D ambiguous. There are 16 residues in the CDR3. V was cut by 7 bases and J by 5 bases, with 23 bases left in between. Germline lookup yields CDR1 MDHEN and CDR2 SYDVKM. This CDR3 is CASKSVDRPHLYGYTF. The CDR3 DNA is TGTGCCAGCAAGTCGGTAGACCGACCCCATTTATATGGCTACACCTTC.

The chain combines TRBV7-2 with TRBJ2-5; 8 nucleotides match TRBD2. The length of the CDR3 is 15 residues. Germline CDR1 and CDR2: SGHTA and FQGNSA. Germline trimming cut 3 bases from V and 3 bases from J; bases unmatched to any gene: 6. CDR3 in amino acids: CASSFGSGAEETQYF. In DNA, the CDR3 is TGTGCCAGCAGCTTTGGTAGCGGGGCTGAAGAGACCCAGTACTTC.

This clone was seen repeatedly, ten times or more. V is TRBV29-1 and J is TRBJ2-1; D is ambiguous. Looked up from germline, CDR1 is SQVTM and CDR2 is ANQGSEA. The CDR3 has 11 amino acids. Trimming pared 5 bases from V and 3 bases from J, leaving 5 bases between. The CDR3 bases are TGCAGCGTTTCACACTACAATGAGCAGTTCTTC. This encodes CSVSHYNEQFF.

The CDR3 DNA is TGTGCCAGCAGTTACTCCAGGACTAGCGATGGGGCGCAGTATTTT. It codes for CASSYSRTSDGAQYF. This chain joins TRBV6-5 and TRBJ2-3; 9 nucleotides agree with TRBD2. The CDR3 spans 15 residues. The junction had 8 bases not matched to a gene; V was cut back by 0 bases and J by 10 bases. Germline lookup yields CDR1 MNHEY and CDR2 SVGAGI.

The chain uses TRBV29-1 and TRBJ2-5, with TRBD2 as a possible D gene (5 bases). Trimming removed 5 bases at V and 5 bases at J, with 12 bases between. CDR3 size: 12 residues. Germline lookup yields CDR1 SQVTM and CDR2 ANQGSEA. CDR3 in amino acids: CSVPDPGETQYF. In DNA, the CDR3 is TGCAGCGTTCCGGACCCGGGGGAGACCCAGTACTTC.

The chain combines TRBV2 with TRBJ1-5; no clear D gene. The CDR3 extends over 15 amino acids. Trimming removed 6 bases from V and 2 bases from J, with 14 bases in between. The germline gives CDR1 SNHLY, CDR2 FYNNEI. CDR3: CASSPEVGGNQPQHF. CDR3 DNA: TGTGCCAGCAGCCCGGAGGTGGGTGGCAATCAGCCCCAGCATTTT.

J is TRBJ1-2 and V is TRBV5-1; no firm D call. Trimming pared 2 bases from V and 1 base from J, leaving 12 bases between. The CDR3 is made up of 15 amino acids. Germline CDR1 is SGHRS and CDR2 is YFSETQ. The CDR3 loop is CASSFSPGGNYGYTF. In DNA, the CDR3 is TGCGCCAGCAGCTTCTCACCGGGCGGTAACTATGGCTACACCTTC. Full variable domain (rest looked up from reference TRBV5-1 and TRBJ1-2): KAGVTQTPRYLIKTRGQQVTLSCSPISGHRSVSWYQQTPGQGLQFLFEYFSETQRNKGNFPGRFSGRQFSNSRSEMNVSTLELGDSALYLCASSFSPGGNYGYTFGSGTRLTVV.

The CDR3 DNA reads as TGTGCCAGCAGTCCCGCAGGGATCTACGAGCAGTACTTC. This sequence encodes CASSPAGIYEQYF. The V gene is TRBV28, the J gene TRBJ2-7; tentative D call: TRBD1 (5 bases). V dropped 5 bases and J dropped 3 bases, with 11 bases sitting between them. The CDR3 extends over 13 amino acids. Looked up from germline, CDR1 is MDHEN and CDR2 is SYDVKM. Combining the CDR3 with reference TRBV28 and TRBJ2-7 gives the whole variable domain DVKVTQSSRYLVKRTGEKVFLECVQDMDHENMFWYRQDPGLGLRLIYFSYDVKMKEKGDIPEGYSVSREKKERFSLILESASTNQTSMYLCASSPAGIYEQYFGPGTRLTVT.

V and J are TRBV7-9 and TRBJ1-1, with D perhaps TRBD1 (6 bases). The germline V gene encodes CDR1 SEHNR and CDR2 FQNEAQ (reference sequence). The germline V and J ends were trimmed by 6 bases and 11 bases, with 16 bases remaining between them. There are 12 residues in the CDR3. CDR3 loop: CASRSNGGDAFF. The DNA for the CDR3 is TGTGCCAGCAGGTCAAATGGGGGCGACGCTTTCTTT.

The V gene is TRBV6-5, the J gene TRBJ2-7; 11 nucleotides align to TRBD1. Looked up from germline, CDR1 is MNHEY and CDR2 is SVGAGI. Losses at the gene ends were 5 bases for V and 4 bases for J; bases not matched to a gene: 4. CDR3 size: 14 residues. The CDR3 DNA reads TGTGCCAGCAGTCCGGGACAGGGGGAGTACGAGCAGTACTTC. As protein: CASSPGQGEYEQYF.

V usage is TRBV2 and J usage is TRBJ2-3; D is perhaps TRBD1 (5 bases). V dropped 4 bases and J dropped 0 bases, with 8 bases sitting between them. The V gene's germline CDR1 is SNHLY and CDR2 FYNNEI. The CDR3 is made up of 14 amino acids. CDR3: CASSVDSSTDTQYF. CDR3 coding DNA: TGTGCCAGCAGTGTCGACAGCAGCACAGATACGCAGTATTTT.

This chain joins TRBV29-1 and TRBJ2-3, with 7 bases identical to TRBD2. The germline V gene encodes CDR1 SQVTM and CDR2 ANQGSEA. V gave up 3 bases and J gave up 4 bases; unmatched junction bases: 7. CDR3 length: 14 amino acids. DNA of the CDR3: TGCAGCGTTGATTCCCGGACTAGGTCAGATACGCAGTATTTT. Translation gives CSVDSRTRSDTQYF.